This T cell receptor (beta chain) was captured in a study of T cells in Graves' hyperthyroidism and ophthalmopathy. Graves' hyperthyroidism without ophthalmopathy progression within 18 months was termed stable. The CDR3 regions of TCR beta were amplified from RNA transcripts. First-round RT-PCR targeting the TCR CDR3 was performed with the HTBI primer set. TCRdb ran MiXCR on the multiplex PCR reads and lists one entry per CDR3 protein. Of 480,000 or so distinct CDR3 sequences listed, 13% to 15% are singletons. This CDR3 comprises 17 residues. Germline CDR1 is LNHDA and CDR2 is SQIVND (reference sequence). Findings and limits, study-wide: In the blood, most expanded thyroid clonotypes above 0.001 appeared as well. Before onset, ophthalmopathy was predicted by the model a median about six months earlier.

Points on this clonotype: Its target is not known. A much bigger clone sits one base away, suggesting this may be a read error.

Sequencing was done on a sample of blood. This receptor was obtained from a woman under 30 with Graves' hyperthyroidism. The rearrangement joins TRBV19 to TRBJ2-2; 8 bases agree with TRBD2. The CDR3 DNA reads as TGTGCCAGTCGACCCAGCGGGAGTCACGTGAACACCGGGGAGCTGTCTTTT. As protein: CASRPSGSHVNTGELSF.